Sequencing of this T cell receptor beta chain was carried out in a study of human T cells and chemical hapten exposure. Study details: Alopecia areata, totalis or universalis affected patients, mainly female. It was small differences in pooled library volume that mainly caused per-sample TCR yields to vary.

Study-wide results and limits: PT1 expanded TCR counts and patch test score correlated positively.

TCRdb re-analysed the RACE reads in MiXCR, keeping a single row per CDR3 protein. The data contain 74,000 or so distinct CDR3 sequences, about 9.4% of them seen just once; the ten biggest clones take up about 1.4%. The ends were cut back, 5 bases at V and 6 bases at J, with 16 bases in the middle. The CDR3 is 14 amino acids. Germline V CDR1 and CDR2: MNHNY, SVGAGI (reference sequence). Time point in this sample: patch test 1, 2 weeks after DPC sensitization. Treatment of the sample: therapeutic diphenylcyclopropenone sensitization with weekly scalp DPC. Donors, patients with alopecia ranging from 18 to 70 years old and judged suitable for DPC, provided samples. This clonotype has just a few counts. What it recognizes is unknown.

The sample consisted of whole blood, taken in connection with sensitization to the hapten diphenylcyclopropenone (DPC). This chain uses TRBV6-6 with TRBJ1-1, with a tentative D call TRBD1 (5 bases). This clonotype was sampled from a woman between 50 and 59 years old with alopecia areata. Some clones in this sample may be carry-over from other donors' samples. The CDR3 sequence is CASSGPGGWAEAFF. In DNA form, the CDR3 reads TGTGCCAGCAGTGGCCCCGGGGGGTGGGCTGAAGCTTTCTTT.